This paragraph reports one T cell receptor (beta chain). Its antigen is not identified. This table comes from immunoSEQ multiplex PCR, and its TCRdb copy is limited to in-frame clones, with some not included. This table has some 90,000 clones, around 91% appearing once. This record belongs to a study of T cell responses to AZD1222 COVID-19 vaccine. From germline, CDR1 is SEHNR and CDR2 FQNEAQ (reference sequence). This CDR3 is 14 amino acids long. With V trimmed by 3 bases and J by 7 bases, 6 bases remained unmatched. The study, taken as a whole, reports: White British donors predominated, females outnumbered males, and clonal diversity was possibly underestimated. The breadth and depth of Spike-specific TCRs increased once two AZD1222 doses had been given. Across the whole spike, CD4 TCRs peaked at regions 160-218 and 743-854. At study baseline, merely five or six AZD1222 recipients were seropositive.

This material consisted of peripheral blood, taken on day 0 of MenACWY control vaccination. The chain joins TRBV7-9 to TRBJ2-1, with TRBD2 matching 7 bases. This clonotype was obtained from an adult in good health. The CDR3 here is CASSLGLAENEQFF. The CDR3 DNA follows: TGTGCCAGCAGCTTGGGGCTAGCGGAAAATGAGCAGTTCTTC.